Below, 30 T cell receptor beta chains from the same sample are listed, as sequenced in a study of graft-versus-host responses after intestinal transplantation. Repertoires were generated with immunoSEQ multiplex PCR, while TCRdb's copy carries only in-frame clones and drops some. The profile shows tens of thousands of clones, roughly nine tenths of them singletons. These receptors' antigens are unknown. The sample was unstimulated CD8+ T cells sorted from spleen or lymph node cells, taken before intestinal transplant. The receptors stem from a human donor who received an intestinal transplant.

DNA of the CDR3: TGTGCCAGCAGCCCATCCGGGACAGTTCTCCAAGAGACCCAGTACTTC. Translation gives CASSPSGTVLQETQYF. This chain joins TRBV5-6 and TRBJ2-5; 7 bases agree with TRBD1. V was clipped by 4 bases and J by 1 base; unmatched bases: 10. This CDR3 is built from 16 residues. Germline V CDR1 and CDR2: SGHDT, YYEEEE.

V usage is TRBV11-2 and J usage is TRBJ2-1; 7 bases map to TRBD2. This CDR3 comprises 15 residues. Looked up from germline, CDR1 is SGHAT and CDR2 is FQNNGV. Losses at the gene ends were 1 base for V and 5 bases for J; bases not matched to a gene: 5. The CDR3 here is CASSLGGGYDNEQFF. In DNA, the CDR3 is TGTGCCAGCAGCTTAGGGGGGGGTTACGACAATGAGCAGTTCTTC.

Regarding this clone: Other nucleotide sequences in the sample specify the same CDR3. This chain links TRBV27 with TRBJ2-7, with 8 bases that match TRBD1. The length of the CDR3 is 14 residues. Trimming took 4 bases from V and 4 from J; bases not matched to a gene: 6. The germline V gene has CDR1 MNHEY and CDR2 SMNVEV (reference sequence). CDR3 in amino acids: CASSSGTGGYEQYF. CDR3 in DNA: TGTGCCAGCAGTTCAGGGACAGGTGGGTACGAGCAGTACTTC.

The J gene is TRBJ1-4, the V gene TRBV6-5; D unclear. The CDR3 extends over 13 amino acids. Looked up from germline, CDR1 is MNHEY and CDR2 is SVGAGI. The ends were cut back, 5 bases at V and 8 bases at J, with 12 bases in the middle. The CDR3 here is CASSPGAGEKLFF. DNA of the CDR3: TGTGCCAGCAGTCCTGGAGCCGGGGAAAAACTGTTTTTT.

This chain's CDR3 is CASRETGESSYEQYF. CDR3 in DNA: TGTGCCAGCAGGGAGACAGGGGAGAGCTCCTACGAGCAGTACTTC. This chain joins TRBV6-5 and TRBJ2-7, with 8 bases that match TRBD1. Germline V gives CDR1 MNHEY, CDR2 SVGAGI. CDR3 length: 15 amino acids. Germline trimming cut 6 bases from V and 0 bases from J; bases unmatched to any gene: 7.

This chain connects TRBV19 to TRBJ1-4; 7 bases map to TRBD1. Germline CDR1 reads LNHDA; CDR2 reads SQIVND (reference sequence). The CDR3 contains 15 residues. The V gene end was trimmed by 5 bases and the J gene end by 0 bases; junction bases not matched to a gene: 3. CDR3 region: CASSGTDATNEKLFF. The DNA of the CDR3 is TGTGCCAGTAGTGGGACAGATGCAACTAATGAAAAACTGTTTTTT.

The chain recombines TRBV6-5 with TRBJ1-1, with D tentatively TRBD1 (6 bases). Trimming cost V 4 bases and J 4 bases, with 13 bases left between them. Looked up from germline, CDR1 is MNHEY and CDR2 is SVGAGI. This CDR3 is 14 amino acids long. The CDR3 loop is CASSFTGRGTEAFF. In DNA form, the CDR3 reads TGTGCCAGCAGTTTTACAGGGAGAGGCACTGAAGCTTTCTTT.

As to this clone: In the same sample, other DNA sequences code for this CDR3. V gene TRBV9 combines with J gene TRBJ2-7, with D unresolved. Looked up from germline, CDR1 is SGDLS and CDR2 is YYNGEE. This CDR3 has 13 residues. Trimming pared 0 bases from V and 3 bases from J, leaving 7 bases between. CDR3 residues: CASSVGSSYEQYF. CDR3 nucleotide sequence: TGTGCCAGCAGCGTAGGGTCCAGCTACGAGCAGTACTTC.

The chain employs TRBV5-4 and TRBJ2-1; 9 bases fit TRBD1. This CDR3 is built from 13 residues. Germline V gene data show CDR1 as SGHNT and CDR2 as YYREEE (reference sequence). The ends lost 4 bases at V and 8 bases at J; junction bases unmatched: 4. Here the CDR3 reads CASSPGTGYEQFF. The CDR3 DNA reads as TGTGCCAGCAGCCCTGGGACAGGGTATGAGCAGTTCTTC.

The V call is TRBV7-9, the J call TRBJ2-3; D may be TRBD2 (6 bases). The V end was cut by 4 bases, the J end by 5 bases, with 19 bases between. Germline values: CDR1 SEHNR, CDR2 FQNEAQ (reference sequence). CDR3 size: 16 residues. This CDR3 reads CASSSTRDPVGDTQYF. In nucleotides, the CDR3 is TGTGCCAGCAGCTCTACGCGGGACCCCGTGGGAGATACGCAGTATTTT.

J is TRBJ2-7 and V is TRBV5-6, with 8 bases aligning to TRBD1. The CDR3 length is 17 residues. The V gene's germline CDR1 is SGHDT and CDR2 YYEEEE. V dropped 3 bases and J dropped 6; count of bases not matched to a gene: 17. CDR3 DNA: TGTGCCAGCAGCTATCGGGACAGGTACCCCCTTCCCGCCGAGCAGTACTTC. Encoded protein: CASSYRDRYPLPAEQYF.

This chain connects TRBV7-8 to TRBJ1-1; D remains unclear. This CDR3 spans 14 amino acids. CDR1 SGHVS and CDR2 FQNEAQ come from the germline V gene. V lost 1 base to trimming and J lost 1 base, with 7 bases between them. CDR3 coding DNA: TGTGCCAGCAGCTTAGTGAAAGCGAACACTGAAGCTTTCTTT. Translating it yields CASSLVKANTEAFF.

This chain joins TRBV4-3 and TRBJ2-1; maybe TRBD2 (5 bases). Germline values: CDR1 LGHNA, CDR2 YSLEER. This CDR3 region has 15 residues. V lost 4 bases and J 4 bases, leaving 14 bases between the germline ends. DNA of the CDR3: TGCGCCAGCAGCCCGCAGACACTAGGGTACAATGAGCAGTTCTTC. Its protein product is CASSPQTLGYNEQFF.

CDR3 sequence: CASSLTRAKRPSNQPQHF. The CDR3 DNA follows: TGTGCCAGCAGCTTGACCAGGGCTAAACGACCCAGCAATCAGCCCCAGCATTTT. The chain joins TRBV11-3 to TRBJ1-5; a possible D gene is TRBD1 (5 bases). CDR3 size: 18 residues. Trimming stripped 3 bases from V and 1 base from J, with 19 bases between. CDR1 SGHNT and CDR2 YENEEA come from the germline V gene.

The V gene is TRBV5-5, the J gene TRBJ1-2, with 10 positions matching TRBD1. The trim removed 5 bases at V and 3 bases at J, leaving 10 bases unmatched. Looked up from germline, CDR1 is SGHKS and CDR2 is YYEKEE (reference sequence). CDR3 length equals 16 residues. CDR3 nucleotides: TGTGCCAGCAGTTCCCCGGGACAGGGGTTTTACTATGGCTACACCTTC. Its protein product is CASSSPGQGFYYGYTF.

This sequence joins TRBV30 and TRBJ2-7; D might be TRBD1 (5 bases). Per the germline V gene, CDR1 is GTSNPN and CDR2 is SVGIG (reference sequence). V shed 5 bases and J shed 0 bases, with 5 bases lying between them. The CDR3 is 11 residues long. The CDR3 spells CAWDSSYEQYF. The CDR3 DNA reads as TGTGCCTGGGACAGCTCCTACGAGCAGTACTTC.

The chain couples TRBV6-6 to TRBJ2-1; TRBD2 matches 9 bases. This CDR3 is 15 amino acids long. The junction had 13 bases not matched to a gene; V was cut back by 7 bases and J by 9 bases. The germline CDR1 and CDR2 sequences are MNHNY and SVGAGI (reference sequence). This CDR3 reads CASTEGVAGVAEQFF. The CDR3 DNA is TGTGCCAGCACCGAGGGGGTAGCGGGAGTGGCTGAGCAGTTCTTC.

V is TRBV27 and J is TRBJ2-7; 9 bases are a match to TRBD2. The CDR3 covers 12 residues. The V segment lost 6 bases and the J segment 4 bases; nucleotides outside the gene matches: 1. Germline V gene lookup returns CDR1 MNHEY and CDR2 SMNVEV (reference sequence). The CDR3 DNA follows: TGTGCCAGCAGGACTAGCGGATACGAGCAGTACTTC. Translated: CASRTSGYEQYF.

The chain combines TRBV4-1 with TRBJ2-2; 7 bases are a match to TRBD1. The CDR3 sequence is 16 residues long. Unmatched junction bases numbered 3, after V lost 1 base and J lost 1 base. Germline V lookup: CDR1 MGHRA, CDR2 YSYEKL. As DNA, the CDR3 is TGCGCCAGCAGCCAAGGGACAGGACTGAACACCGGGGAGCTGTTTTTT. Translated, it gives CASSQGTGLNTGELFF.

The chain uses TRBV19 and TRBJ1-1, with unresolved D. The CDR3 has 13 residues. Germline V gives CDR1 LNHDA, CDR2 SQIVND (reference sequence). V gave up 1 base and J gave up 3 bases, with 6 bases separating them. The CDR3 nucleotides are TGTGCCAGTAGTATAGGCGGGTACACTGAAGCTTTCTTT. Its protein product is CASSIGGYTEAFF. The full variable domain, rest sourced from reference TRBV19 and TRBJ1-1, is DGGITQSPKYLFRKEGQNVTLSCEQNLNHDAMYWYRQDPGQGLRLIYYSQIVNDFQKGDIAEGYSVSREKKESFPLTVTSAQKNPTAFYLCASSIGGYTEAFFGQGTRLTVV.

The rearrangement joins TRBV2 to TRBJ2-3; 7 bases align to TRBD1. The V gene's germline CDR1 is SNHLY and CDR2 FYNNEI. The J segment lost 9 bases and the V segment lost 2 bases, leaving 2 bases of the junction unmatched. This CDR3 spans 12 amino acids. The CDR3 DNA sequence: TGTGCCAGCAGTGAACGGACAGGAACGCAGTATTTT. Translation gives CASSERTGTQYF.

The table lists this clone with a few counts. Here the CDR3 DNA reads TGTGCCAGCAGCGCGCCAGGGTCGAATCTAGGAAACACCATATATTTT. Its protein is CASSAPGSNLGNTIYF. The chain uses TRBV9 and TRBJ1-3, with D possibly being TRBD1 (5 bases). In germline, CDR1 is SGDLS, CDR2 YYNGEE. Trimming cost V 3 bases and J 4 bases, with 17 bases left between them. The CDR3 has 16 residues.

The chain carries TRBV4-1 and TRBJ2-7, with a possible D match to TRBD1 (6 bases). Trimming cost V 6 bases and J 0 bases, with 9 bases left between them. The CDR3 has 13 residues. Per germline, CDR1 MGHRA and CDR2 YSYEKL. CDR3 protein: CASREDSSYEQYF. CDR3 nucleotides: TGCGCCAGCAGGGAGGACAGCTCCTACGAGCAGTACTTC.

The chain has TRBV12-5 and TRBJ1-5; D is uncertain. Trimming removed 0 bases at V and 6 bases at J, with 6 bases between. This CDR3 region has 13 residues. CDR1 LGHNT and CDR2 FRNRAP come from the germline V gene. CDR3 DNA: TGTGCTAGTGGTTTGGTGGCGGGTCAGCCCCAGCATTTT. This translates into CASGLVAGQPQHF.

The CDR3 nucleotides read TGTGCCAGCAGCTTATCATGGACAGGGTTCACAGATACGCAGTATTTT. Translation gives CASSLSWTGFTDTQYF. This chain joins TRBV7-9 and TRBJ2-3; 8 bases match TRBD1. The V and J ends lost 2 bases and 2 bases, in that order; junction bases with no gene match: 6. CDR3 length: 16 residues. Germline CDR1 is SEHNR and CDR2 is FQNEAQ (reference sequence).

The chain carries TRBV5-1 and TRBJ1-1; tentatively, D is TRBD1 (6 bases). The CDR3 spans 18 residues. Germline values: CDR1 SGHRS, CDR2 YFSETQ. Trimming left V 0 bases short and J 4 bases short, with 22 bases between. This CDR3 reads CASSLAAAGAHRPTEAFF. As DNA, the CDR3 is TGCGCCAGCAGCTTGGCGGCGGCAGGGGCCCACAGGCCCACTGAAGCTTTCTTT.

The CDR3 protein is CSVESTGADNYGYTF. The CDR3 coding sequence is TGCAGCGTTGAATCCACAGGAGCCGATAACTATGGCTACACCTTC. This sequence joins TRBV29-1 and TRBJ1-2, with TRBD1 as a possible D gene (5 bases). V was clipped by 2 bases and J by 1 base, with 14 bases between them. Per germline, CDR1 SQVTM and CDR2 ANQGSEA. The CDR3 spans 15 residues.

The chain has TRBV2 and TRBJ1-1, with 7 positions matching TRBD1. CDR3 length equals 15 residues. V lost 8 bases, J lost 4 bases, and 13 bases stayed unmatched. The germline V gene encodes CDR1 SNHLY and CDR2 FYNNEI. CDR3 sequence (DNA): TGTGCCAGCTCAACGGGGGACAGCAGGACCACTGAAGCTTTCTTT. Translation gives CASSTGDSRTTEAFF.

The genes are TRBV4-3 and TRBJ2-7; 10 bases agree with TRBD1. CDR1 and CDR2 (germline): LGHNA, YSLEER. V dropped 5 bases and J dropped 2; count of bases not matched to a gene: 6. The CDR3 spans 15 residues. CDR3 sequence (DNA): TGCGCCAGCAGCGCAGGACAGGGGGTCACCTACGAGCAGTACTTC. Translating gives CASSAGQGVTYEQYF.

This clone was detected a few times. The same CDR3 can be traced to other DNA sequences in this sample. The chain joins TRBV6-1 to TRBJ2-7; TRBD1 agrees at 7 bases. This CDR3 is 14 amino acids long. V was clipped by 4 bases and J by 2 bases; unmatched bases: 5. Germline loops: CDR1 MNHNS, CDR2 SASEGT. CDR3 sequence: CASSARDSTYEQYF. The CDR3 nucleotides read TGTGCCAGCAGTGCCCGGGACAGCACCTACGAGCAGTACTTC.